Below, one TCR beta chain is given with its context. This clone was seen only once. The antigen this receptor binds is unknown. No quality values exist for individual bases; no much larger clone is one base distant. Samples from volunteer blood donors who had recovered from COVID-19 were contributed by a second Seattle source. Collaborating institutions collected whole blood in K2EDTA tubes following their own protocols. Collaborator samples were shipped for TCRbeta analysis as frozen whole blood, isolated PBMCs, or DNA extracted from either sample type. The sample originates from a study of blood T cell repertoires in COVID-19 (dated by TCRdb to 2019 to 2021). With respect to the entire study: Samples covering the acute and convalescent phases of COVID-19 were provided by collaborators in the United States, Italy and Spain. Deeply sampled blood TCRbeta repertoires from subjects exposed to, actively infected with, or recovered from COVID-19 were included in the dataset. The samples were drawn from two sources: the first 160 participants of the ongoing ImmuneRACE study, and fewer than 1,500 subjects contributed by 6 global collaborators. The repertoires were made available in a free public database intended to serve as a resource for research on the immune response to SARS-CoV-2. HLA class I and class II types, where available, came from metadata supplied by the sample provider rather than from assay-based typing. The prospective study material was composed of cDNA or gDNA derived from T cells, B-cell-depleted T cells, or PBMCs. The sample metadata nearly always contained a de-identified subject ID, COVID-19 status, age in years and sex. What the work shows at the level of the full study, not this receptor alone: How much clinical and demographic metadata was included differed by source and by participant, and the metadata was provided uncurated.

TCRbeta CDR3 regions were amplified from genomic DNA using the immunoSEQ Assay, a bias-controlled multiplex PCR. As for the original processing: The number of nucleated cells in each sample was estimated by amplification of reference gene primers within the assay. Sequence reads were collapsed and filtered to measure the absolute abundance of every unique TCRbeta CDR3 rearrangement. For each sample, productive Simpson clonality was calculated as the square root of Simpson's diversity index across productive rearrangements. Sourced from immuneACCESS, this table was stored by TCRdb with only in-frame sequences that have V and J called. A share of the clones is absent; for the studies checked, an unresolved V gene accounts for under half, and the remainder has no known explanation. V, J and clone size reflect that table, while D and trimming were determined from the DNA. This sample is represented by hundreds of thousands of clones; around 88% of them were singletons. In total, the top ten clones hold around 2.1% of the sample.

The CDR3 sequence holds 13 residues, the cysteine and phenylalanine included. Just CDR3 DNA is preserved here, 39 bases in frame from base 1. V gives up 4 bases and J gives up 9 bases, and the segment between their germline ends measures 18 bases. CDR1 and CDR2 are drawn from the germline V gene (reference sequence): GTSNPN, SVGIG. Recombination linked TRBV30 to TRBJ1-2; TRBD1 could be the D gene, as 5 bases match. This TCR derives from a woman aged 25 to 39 who had recovered from COVID-19. Sequenced material: peripheral blood. Here is the DNA: TGTGCCTGGATCCCTGGGGAGGGGATGAGCTACACCTTC. Translated, it reads CAWIPGEGMSYTF.